The TCR beta chain under discussion was sequenced for a study of identical twins. Study-level results: Models underestimated TCR alpha sharing (out-of-frame) in monozygotic twins. Possibly, invariant MAIT and iNKT cells partly confounded zero-insertion analyses. Without tracking the same donors, conclusions rested on cross-sectional statistical analysis. Reduced insertions were recorded for abundant cord blood beta clonotypes, with no such pattern in memory repertoires.

The CDR3 length is 15 residues. CDR1 and CDR2 (germline): MNHNS, SASEGT. Trimming left V 4 bases short and J 0 bases short, with 12 bases between. TCRdb reprocessed the 5' RACE reads with MiXCR, giving one entry per CDR3 protein. The sample lists around 680,000 distinct CDR3 sequences, 8% to 9% occurring once. Regarding this clonotype: No antigen is known for it.

These data were also filed under a second study, of yellow fever vaccine responses in identical twins.

The chain recombines TRBV6-1 with TRBJ1-1, with D possibly TRBD1 on 6 matching bases. The receptor was isolated from a woman aged 18-29 years in good health. Sequenced material: PBMCs. CDR3 coding DNA: TGTGCCAGCAGTGCGAGGACAGCAGTGAACACTGAAGCTTTCTTT. It specifies CASSARTAVNTEAFF.